Listed below are T cell receptor beta chains from one sample, sequenced in a study of shared clonotypes between healthy human individuals. The table came from immunoSEQ multiplex PCR; TCRdb's copy has only in-frame clones and leaves some out. The sample carries about 2 million clones, approximately 94% recorded once. Source material: naive CD8+ T cells sorted from blood. These receptors originate from a man between 18 and 35 years old in good health. CDR3s include the opening cysteine and the closing phenylalanine or tryptophan. The D gene is left open where the match is weak. Size is stated for part of the rows, as once, few or many counts, or as a class when the clone is expanded.

clone size: -
D gene: -
V gene: TRBV5-1
J gene: TRBJ1-1
CDR3 DNA: TGCGCCAGCAACTCCCTGGAGGGGAGGACTGAAGCTTTCTTT
CDR3 protein: CASNSLEGRTEAFF

clone size: -
D gene: TRBD1
V gene: TRBV11-1
J gene: TRBJ2-1
CDR3 DNA: TGTGCCAGCAGCTCGGAGGACAGGGAGGATTACAATGAGCAGTTCTTC
CDR3 protein: CASSSEDREDYNEQFF

clone size: -
D gene: -
V gene: TRBV4-1
J gene: TRBJ1-6
CDR3 DNA: TGCGCCAGCAGCCAAGAGGCAGGGAACAATTCACCCCTCCACTTT
CDR3 protein: CASSQEAGNNSPLHF

clone size: -
D gene: -
V gene: TRBV10-2
J gene: TRBJ1-4
CDR3 DNA: TGCGCCAGCAGTGAATCCGGGGTCTGGGAAAAACTGTTTTTT
CDR3 protein: CASSESGVWEKLFF

clone size: -
D gene: -
V gene: TRBV11-2
J gene: TRBJ2-3
CDR3 DNA: TGTGCCAGCAGCTTAGAAATAACAGATACGCAGTATTTT
CDR3 protein: CASSLEITDTQYF

clone size: once
D gene: -
V gene: TRBV11-2
J gene: TRBJ2-3
CDR3 DNA: TGTGCCAGCAGCTCTACCCCAGATACGCAGTATTTT
CDR3 protein: CASSSTPDTQYF

clone size: -
D gene: -
V gene: TRBV5-1
J gene: TRBJ2-5
CDR3 DNA: TGCGCCAGCAGCTTGGAACCATCCCGATTGGACTTC
CDR3 protein: CASSLEPSRLDF

clone size: -
D gene: TRBD1
V gene: TRBV6-5
J gene: TRBJ1-4
CDR3 DNA: TGTGCCAGCAATACGGGACAGGGCCAATATGAAAAACTGTTTTTT
CDR3 protein: CASNTGQGQYEKLFF

clone size: -
D gene: -
V gene: TRBV27
J gene: TRBJ1-2
CDR3 DNA: TGTGCCAGCAGAACGAACCCTAACTATGGCTACACCTTC
CDR3 protein: CASRTNPNYGYTF

clone size: -
D gene: -
V gene: TRBV27
J gene: TRBJ1-2
CDR3 DNA: TGTGCCAGCAGTCCAGTGACCCTCGGAGGCTACTATGGCTACACCTTC
CDR3 protein: CASSPVTLGGYYGYTF

clone size: -
D gene: -
V gene: TRBV7-9
J gene: TRBJ1-5
CDR3 DNA: TGTGCCAGCAGCTTAGGGGGGGCTGGCAATCAGCCCCAGCATTTT
CDR3 protein: CASSLGGAGNQPQHF

clone size: -
D gene: -
V gene: TRBV10-2
J gene: TRBJ2-7
CDR3 DNA: TGCGCCAGCAGTGAGACGTCCTACGAGCAGTACTTC
CDR3 protein: CASSETSYEQYF

clone size: -
D gene: -
V gene: TRBV11-2
J gene: TRBJ2-7
CDR3 DNA: TGTGCCAGCAGCTTAGAGAACAGGGAATTTTACGAGCAGTACTTC
CDR3 protein: CASSLENREFYEQYF

clone size: -
D gene: TRBD2
V gene: TRBV27
J gene: TRBJ2-1
CDR3 DNA: TGTGCCAGCAGTTTTTTAGGGACTAGCGGAAACAATGAGCAGTTCTTC
CDR3 protein: CASSFLGTSGNNEQFF

clone size: -
D gene: -
V gene: TRBV9
J gene: TRBJ2-7
CDR3 DNA: TGTGCCAGCAGCGAAGCCCAATCCGCCTCCTACGAGCAGTACTTC
CDR3 protein: CASSEAQSASYEQYF

clone size: -
D gene: -
V gene: TRBV2
J gene: TRBJ2-1
CDR3 DNA: TGTGCCAGCAGTGAGCTCCCCCCTAGCGTGGTTTCCTACAATGAGCAGTTCTTC
CDR3 protein: CASSELPPSVVSYNEQFF

clone size: -
D gene: -
V gene: TRBV6-5
J gene: TRBJ2-1
CDR3 DNA: TGTGCCAGCAGTTATACCACCGGGGTATCCAATGAGCAGTTCTTC
CDR3 protein: CASSYTTGVSNEQFF

clone size: -
D gene: -
V gene: TRBV9
J gene: TRBJ1-4
CDR3 DNA: TGTGCCAGCAGGGGACACGAATCTGAAAAACTGTTTTTT
CDR3 protein: CASRGHESEKLFF

clone size: -
D gene: -
V gene: TRBV27
J gene: TRBJ2-7
CDR3 DNA: TGTGCCAGCAGTTACAGGGCCCCACCCTACGAGCAGTACTTC
CDR3 protein: CASSYRAPPYEQYF

clone size: -
D gene: -
V gene: TRBV6-5
J gene: TRBJ1-1
CDR3 DNA: TGTGCCAGCAGTTACGTGACAGGTAACACTGAAGCTTTCTTT
CDR3 protein: CASSYVTGNTEAFF

clone size: -
D gene: TRBD1
V gene: TRBV10-1
J gene: TRBJ1-1
CDR3 DNA: TGCGCCAGCAGTGACCCTAGGGGACAGGGCAACACTGAAGCTTTCTTT
CDR3 protein: CASSDPRGQGNTEAFF

clone size: -
D gene: TRBD1
V gene: TRBV19
J gene: TRBJ2-1
CDR3 DNA: TGTGCCAGTAGTTGGACAGGGGACCACAATGAGCAGTTCTTC
CDR3 protein: CASSWTGDHNEQFF

clone size: -
D gene: TRBD2
V gene: TRBV29-1
J gene: TRBJ2-3
CDR3 DNA: TGCAGCGTTCACCCGCTGGCGGGAGGGATCACAGATACGCAGTATTTT
CDR3 protein: CSVHPLAGGITDTQYF

clone size: once
D gene: TRBD1
V gene: TRBV25-1
J gene: TRBJ1-2
CDR3 DNA: TGTGCCAGCAGTGGACAGGGGTCGTGGGACTATGGCTACACCTTC
CDR3 protein: CASSGQGSWDYGYTF

clone size: -
D gene: -
V gene: TRBV7-8
J gene: TRBJ1-2
CDR3 DNA: TGTGCCAGCAGCTCTAGTACGGGGCAGACCAGAGCTAACTATGGCTACACCTTC
CDR3 protein: CASSSSTGQTRANYGYTF

clone size: -
D gene: -
V gene: TRBV28
J gene: TRBJ1-2
CDR3 DNA: TGTGCCAGCAACCGAGGGAACTATGGCTACACCTTC
CDR3 protein: CASNRGNYGYTF